These T cell receptor beta chains were read from a single sample in a study of blood T cell repertoires in COVID-19. Using immunoSEQ multiplex PCR, the repertoire was profiled, and TCRdb retains in-frame clones only, with some absent. The sample shows fewer than 130,000 clones, less than 85% of them seen only once. The sequencing sample was made of peripheral blood. Every receptor here comes from a woman of 80 years or more with acute or convalescent COVID-19. Each CDR3 is given with its conserved first and last residue. D genes are given only for firm matches. Not all rows give a size; the values are once, few, many and, for expanded clones, a class.

abundance	v_gene	len	j_gene	d_gene	CDR3aa	CDR3nt
NA	TRBV3-1/TRBV3-2	12	TRBJ1-1	NA	CASSLRNTEAFF	TGTGCCAGCAGCCTGAGGAACACTGAAGCTTTCTTT
few	TRBV28	12	TRBJ1-2	TRBD1	CASGTGGSGYTF	TGTGCCAGTGGGACAGGGGGCAGCGGCTACACCTTC
NA	TRBV7-2	14	TRBJ2-3	NA	CASSLGLPFDTQYF	TGTGCCAGCAGCTTGGGACTCCCATTCGATACGCAGTATTTT
NA	TRBV2	18	TRBJ2-2	TRBD2	CASKRGLAGGQRTGELFF	TGTGCCAGCAAACGGGGACTAGCGGGGGGGCAGCGCACCGGGGAGCTGTTTTTT
NA	TRBV28	16	TRBJ2-7	NA	CASSPAEGGRGHEQYF	TGTGCCAGCAGTCCGGCGGAAGGTGGGAGAGGCCACGAGCAGTACTTC
NA	TRBV18	15	TRBJ1-5	NA	CASSPPDRLNQPQHF	TGTGCCAGCTCACCACCGGACAGACTAAATCAGCCCCAGCATTTT
few	TRBV12-3/TRBV12-4	13	TRBJ1-1	NA	CASSLALSTEAFF	TGTGCCAGCAGTTTAGCGCTCAGCACTGAAGCTTTCTTT
NA	TRBV28	18	TRBJ2-1	TRBD2	CASSLSVGSGSSYNEQFF	TGTGCCAGCAGTTTATCCGTGGGCAGCGGGAGTTCCTACAATGAGCAGTTCTTC
NA	TRBV19	14	TRBJ2-7	NA	CASSRTFSSYEQYF	TGTGCCAGTAGTAGGACATTTAGCTCCTACGAGCAGTACTTC
few	TRBV20-1	14	TRBJ2-7	TRBD1	CSASPGTGAYEQYF	TGCAGTGCTAGTCCCGGGACAGGGGCCTACGAGCAGTACTTC
NA	TRBV5-1	14	TRBJ1-3	NA	CASSLGRGGNTIYF	TGCGCCAGCAGCTTGGGTAGGGGAGGAAACACCATATATTTT
NA	TRBV2	13	TRBJ2-3	TRBD1	CASSAGTRGKQYF	TGTGCCAGCAGTGCTGGGACCAGGGGGAAGCAGTATTTT
few	TRBV28	14	TRBJ2-7	TRBD2	CASSLGGGTYEQYF	TGTGCCAGCAGTTTAGGGGGGGGGACCTACGAGCAGTACTTC
NA	TRBV30	15	TRBJ2-3	TRBD1	CAWSPGTAGTDTQYF	TGTGCCTGGAGTCCCGGGACAGCTGGCACAGATACGCAGTATTTT